Each of the 30 T cell receptor beta chains below was sequenced from the same sample in a study of beta chain features in type 1 diabetes. As every portion of the isolated RNA was reverse transcribed, the sequencing read expressed TCRB transcripts. The repertoire was sequenced with immunoSEQ multiplex PCR; TCRdb's copy has only in-frame clones and lacks some. The table has roughly 300,000 clones, more than 13% seen once; the top ten hold about 0.016%. For these receptors, no antigen is known. Findings of the study overall: When Type 1 diabetes patients were examined, their TCRB CDR3s proved moderately but significantly shorter in all four CD4+ subsets.

The sample taken for sequencing was naive CD4+ T cells from blood. The source of these receptors is a man aged 25-45 years with type 1 diabetes.

Only a few counts were recorded for this clone. This rearrangement joins TRBV6-1 to TRBJ2-6; D perhaps matches TRBD2 (6 bases). Germline CDR1 is MNHNS and CDR2 is SASEGT. The CDR3 runs 14 residues. V was shortened by 9 bases and J by 4 bases, with 13 bases between the two germline ends. Here the CDR3 reads CASSGAPGANVLTF. The CDR3 DNA is TGTGCCAGTAGCGGAGCCCCCGGGGCCAACGTCCTGACTTTC.

This clone was found a few times. This chain joins TRBV7-9 and TRBJ2-1; D uncertain. Deletions cut 2 bases from V and 1 base from J, with 6 bases between. This CDR3 spans 14 amino acids. CDR1 is SEHNR, CDR2 FQNEAQ, per germline (reference sequence). CDR3 protein: CASSLRGSYNEQFF. CDR3 in DNA: TGTGCCAGCAGCTTACGAGGTTCCTACAATGAGCAGTTCTTC.

The rearrangement joins TRBV29-1 to TRBJ1-3; possible D gene TRBD1, 5 bases. Germline V gene sequence: CDR1 SQVTM, CDR2 ANQGSEA. V lost 7 bases, J lost 2 bases, and 12 bases lay in between. This CDR3 has 13 amino acids. This CDR3 is CSAREGAGNTIYF. CDR3 nucleotides: TGCAGCGCCCGCGAAGGGGCTGGAAACACCATATATTTT.

The V gene is TRBV5-4, the J gene TRBJ1-4; TRBD1 agrees at 8 bases. V shed 3 bases, J shed 7 bases, and the junction held 11 bases outside the gene matches. Germline CDR1 SGHNT, CDR2 YYREEE (reference sequence). The CDR3 runs 16 residues. CDR3 region: CASSSSPTGEGEKLFF. The DNA of the CDR3 is TGTGCCAGCAGCTCCTCCCCGACAGGGGAGGGTGAAAAACTGTTTTTT.

The V call is TRBV14, the J call TRBJ1-2; D unclear. Trimming pared 0 bases from V and 3 bases from J, leaving 5 bases between. The CDR3 runs to 13 residues. Germline CDR1 reads SGHDN; CDR2 reads FVKESK. CDR3: CASSQDQDYGYTF. As DNA, the CDR3 is TGTGCCAGCAGCCAAGATCAGGACTATGGCTACACCTTC.

V and J are TRBV4-1 and TRBJ1-2, with D maybe TRBD1 (6 bases). The CDR3 spans 14 residues. Per germline, CDR1 MGHRA and CDR2 YSYEKL. Trimming took 1 base from V and 8 from J, leaving 14 bases between them. DNA of the CDR3: TGCGCCAGCAGCCAAGGAAACAGGGAGGGAGGCTACACCTTC. This translates into CASSQGNREGGYTF.

In this sample, this clone turned up a few times. The chain uses TRBV5-1 and TRBJ2-3; 8 nucleotides line up with TRBD2. Germline CDR1 and CDR2: SGHRS and YFSETQ. This CDR3 has 16 residues. V shed 4 bases, J shed 2 bases, and the junction held 9 bases outside the gene matches. For the CDR3, the DNA is TGCGCCAGCAGCCGCGGGGGTAGCGGGAACACAGATACGCAGTATTTT. Amino acid sequence: CASSRGGSGNTDTQYF.

This sequence joins TRBV5-4 and TRBJ2-7, with D possibly TRBD2 on 5 matching bases. V lost 1 base to trimming and J lost 3 bases, with 14 bases between them. Per germline, CDR1 SGHNT and CDR2 YYREEE (reference sequence). This CDR3 has 15 amino acids. CDR3 nucleotides: TGTGCCAGCAGCTTGAAGAAATTCGGGGACTACGAGCAGTACTTC. It codes for CASSLKKFGDYEQYF.

In this sample, this clone turned up a few times. The rearrangement uses TRBV18 and TRBJ1-5; the match to TRBD1 covers 10 bases. Per the germline V gene, CDR1 is KGHSH and CDR2 is LQKENI. The CDR3 is 18 residues long. J was trimmed by 3 bases and V by 1 base; bases with no gene match: 9. Here the CDR3 reads CASSPRGTGVGNNQPQHF. The CDR3 coding sequence is TGTGCCAGCTCACCACGGGGGACAGGGGTAGGGAACAATCAGCCCCAGCATTTT. Drawing the rest from reference TRBV18 and TRBJ1-5, the complete variable domain is NAGVMQNPRHLVRRRGQEARLRCSPMKGHSHVYWYRQLPEEGLKFMVYLQKENIIDESGMPKERFSAEFPKEGPSILRIQQVVRGDSAAYFCASSPRGTGVGNNQPQHFGDGTRLSIL.

CDR3 protein: CASSPWTPQAFF. In DNA form, the CDR3 reads TGTGCCAGCAGTCCCTGGACTCCTCAAGCTTTCTTT. The chain has TRBV6-6 and TRBJ1-1; D remains unclear. V lost 5 bases to trimming and J lost 9 bases, with 13 bases between them. Germline loops: CDR1 MNHNY, CDR2 SVGAGI (reference sequence). CDR3 size: 12 residues.

The chain has TRBV28 and TRBJ2-7; weak D call: TRBD1 (5 bases). Germline V gene sequence: CDR1 MDHEN, CDR2 SYDVKM. The CDR3 covers 14 residues. V was trimmed by 7 bases and J by 6 bases, leaving 19 bases between them. The CDR3 DNA is TGTGCCAGCACTCTCGGCGGCAGGGCTTCCGAGCAGTACTTC. Translated: CASTLGGRASEQYF.

The gene calls are TRBV14 and TRBJ2-1, with D possibly being TRBD2 (6 bases). This CDR3 comprises 15 residues. Germline lookup yields CDR1 SGHDN and CDR2 FVKESK. With 4 bases removed from V and 9 bases from J, the gap between germline ends came to 19 bases. CDR3 DNA sequence: TGTGCCAGCAGCCGCCGAGGCGGAGGGGCTGGTGAGCAGTTCTTC. This sequence encodes CASSRRGGGAGEQFF.

The chain couples TRBV7-2 to TRBJ1-1, with a possible D match to TRBD1 (6 bases). Germline CDR1 and CDR2: SGHTA and FQGNSA. Deletions cut 5 bases from V and 3 bases from J, with 16 bases between. This CDR3 comprises 15 residues. The DNA for the CDR3 is TGTGCCAGCAGCCTAGAAAGGGGGGGCCACACTGAAGCTTTCTTT. Protein product: CASSLERGGHTEAFF.

The sample holds a few counts of this clone. The V call is TRBV2, the J call TRBJ1-5; 8 nucleotides agree with TRBD1. This CDR3 has 15 residues. CDR1 is SNHLY and CDR2 is FYNNEI in the germline V gene. V was clipped by 6 bases and J by 3 bases; unmatched bases: 7. The CDR3 spells CASSAMTGANQPQHF. CDR3 coding DNA: TGTGCCAGCAGCGCTATGACAGGGGCCAATCAGCCCCAGCATTTT. Looking up the rest from reference TRBV2 and TRBJ1-5 gives the full variable domain: EPEVTQTPSHQVTQMGQEVILRCVPISNHLYFYWYRQILGQKVEFLVSFYNNEISEKSEIFDDQFSVERPDGSNFTLKIRSTKLEDSAMYFCASSAMTGANQPQHFGDGTRLSIL.

The V gene is TRBV7-2, the J gene TRBJ1-1, with 8 bases matching TRBD1. J was trimmed by 4 bases and V by 6 bases; bases with no gene match: 7. The CDR3 contains 14 residues. CDR1 and CDR2 (germline): SGHTA, FQGNSA. The CDR3 DNA sequence: TGTGCCAGCAGACCCTACAGGGGGGGCACTGAAGCTTTCTTT. Translating gives CASRPYRGGTEAFF.

This clone was counted only a few times. The chain couples TRBV11-2 to TRBJ1-2; D is unresolved. This CDR3 is 16 amino acids long. Trimming removed 5 bases from V and 4 bases from J, with 20 bases in between. Germline assignment: CDR1 SGHAT and CDR2 FQNNGV. CDR3 sequence: CASSPAQFRITYGYTF. CDR3 DNA sequence: TGTGCCAGCAGCCCGGCACAGTTCAGGATTACCTATGGCTACACCTTC. Variable domain in full (rest from reference TRBV11-2 and TRBJ1-2): EAGVAQSPRYKIIEKRQSVAFWCNPISGHATLYWYQQILGQGPKLLIQFQNNGVVDDSQLPKDRFSAERLKGVDSTLKIQPAKLEDSAVYLCASSPAQFRITYGYTFGSGTRLTVV.

This clone was seen only a few times. This chain joins TRBV5-1 and TRBJ1-1, with D possibly TRBD1 on 5 matching bases. The V end was cut by 1 base, the J end by 3 bases, with 16 bases between. This CDR3 spans 16 amino acids. Germline V CDR1 and CDR2: SGHRS, YFSETQ. The CDR3 bases are TGCGCCAGCAGCTTGAGCACCTACGTACAGGACACTGAAGCTTTCTTT. Translation gives CASSLSTYVQDTEAFF. The whole variable domain, filled in from reference TRBV5-1 and TRBJ1-1, reads KAGVTQTPRYLIKTRGQQVTLSCSPISGHRSVSWYQQTPGQGLQFLFEYFSETQRNKGNFPGRFSGRQFSNSRSEMNVSTLELGDSALYLCASSLSTYVQDTEAFFGQGTRLTVV.

This chain connects TRBV9 to TRBJ2-5, with 9 bases lining up with TRBD1. The length of the CDR3 is 15 residues. Germline CDR1 SGDLS, CDR2 YYNGEE. The V and J ends lost 4 bases and 3 bases, in that order; junction bases with no gene match: 7. Here the CDR3 DNA reads TGTGCCAGCAGCTCTCCGGGACAGGGTAAAGAGACCCAGTACTTC. It is translated as CASSSPGQGKETQYF.

The chain uses TRBV9 and TRBJ2-1, with 14 bases lining up with TRBD2. The trim removed 0 bases at V and 1 base at J, leaving 0 bases unmatched. The CDR3 is made up of 17 amino acids. Germline lookup yields CDR1 SGDLS and CDR2 YYNGEE. For the CDR3, the DNA is TGTGCCAGCAGCGTAGGGACTAGCGGGAGGTCCTACAATGAGCAGTTCTTC. This codes for CASSVGTSGRSYNEQFF.

This chain joins TRBV19 and TRBJ1-5; TRBD1 matches 8 bases. This CDR3 has 16 residues. J gave up 2 bases and V 7 bases, and 10 bases lay outside the gene matches. Germline V CDR1 and CDR2: LNHDA, SQIVND (reference sequence). The CDR3 region has the DNA TGTGCCAGTACCAGGACAGGGATCGGCGGCAATCAGCCCCAGCATTTT. Its protein product is CASTRTGIGGNQPQHF.

This clone occurred a few times. The V call is TRBV5-4, the J call TRBJ2-1, with TRBD2 identical over 10 bases. CDR1 SGHNT and CDR2 YYREEE come from the germline V gene (reference sequence). V was pared by 1 base and J by 4 bases, with 5 bases of the junction left unmatched. CDR3 length: 16 residues. In nucleotides, the CDR3 is TGTGCCAGCAGCTTGTCAGCGGGAGGGCCTTACAATGAGCAGTTCTTC. It is translated as CASSLSAGGPYNEQFF. The full variable domain, rest sourced from reference TRBV5-4 and TRBJ2-1, is ETGVTQSPTHLIKTRGQQVTLRCSSQSGHNTVSWYQQALGQGPQFIFQYYREEENGRGNFPPRFSGLQFPNYSSELNVNALELDDSALYLCASSLSAGGPYNEQFFGPGTRLTVL.

The chain employs TRBV11-2 and TRBJ2-3, with 14 bases matching TRBD2. In germline, CDR1 is SGHAT, CDR2 FQNNGV. The ends lost 2 bases at V and 0 bases at J; junction bases unmatched: 7. This CDR3 comprises 19 residues. CDR3 in DNA: TGTGCCAGCAGCTTAACCGGACTAGCGGGAGGTCTTAGCACAGATACGCAGTATTTT. This encodes CASSLTGLAGGLSTDTQYF.

The chain recombines TRBV28 with TRBJ2-1, with D possibly TRBD2 on 6 matching bases. Germline CDR1 MDHEN, CDR2 SYDVKM. Trimming pared 2 bases from V and 8 bases from J, leaving 13 bases between. This CDR3 region has 14 residues. The CDR3 region has the DNA TGTGCCAGCAGTTTACTTACTAGCCCCGATGAGCAGTTCTTC. This translates into CASSLLTSPDEQFF.

This rearrangement joins TRBV7-8 to TRBJ1-1, with D possibly matching TRBD1 (5 bases). The CDR3 runs 15 residues. From germline, CDR1 is SGHVS and CDR2 FQNEAQ. With 4 bases removed from V and 4 bases from J, the gap between germline ends came to 16 bases. DNA of the CDR3: TGTGCCAGCAGCTACAGGCTCAAAACAACCACTGAAGCTTTCTTT. It translates to CASSYRLKTTTEAFF. Complete variable domain (other parts from reference TRBV7-8 and TRBJ1-1): GAGVSQSPRYKVAKRGQDVALRCDPISGHVSLFWYQQALGQGPEFLTYFQNEAQLDKSGLPSDRFFAERPEGSVSTLKIQRTQQEDSAVYLCASSYRLKTTTEAFFGQGTRLTVV.

This clone was found a few times. This chain links TRBV4-2 with TRBJ1-1, with a possible D match to TRBD1 (6 bases). Trimming took off 0 bases at V and 5 bases at J, with 16 bases between the two ends. Germline V gives CDR1 LGHNA, CDR2 YNFKEQ. The CDR3 is made up of 16 amino acids. CDR3 nucleotides: TGTGCCAGCAGCCAAGACCTGACAGGTAGAGATACTGAAGCTTTCTTT. Translating gives CASSQDLTGRDTEAFF.

The genes are TRBV5-1 and TRBJ2-2; D remains ambiguous. The CDR3 loop spans 15 amino acids. The ends were cut back, 4 bases at V and 6 bases at J, with 16 bases in the middle. Germline CDR1 reads SGHRS; CDR2 reads YFSETQ. The DNA for the CDR3 is TGCGCCAGCAGCCCCGATGGGTACCGGGCCGGGGAGCTGTTTTTT. Translating it yields CASSPDGYRAGELFF.

This chain links TRBV7-2 with TRBJ1-1, with a possible D match to TRBD1 (5 bases). Germline assignment: CDR1 SGHTA and CDR2 FQGNSA. This CDR3 region has 13 residues. The V end was cut by 5 bases, the J end by 5 bases, with 12 bases between. CDR3 amino acids: CASSLNRGTEAFF. The CDR3, as DNA: TGTGCCAGCAGCCTGAATCGGGGGACTGAAGCTTTCTTT.

The chain joins TRBV5-1 to TRBJ1-1, with 8 positions matching TRBD1. The germline V gene has CDR1 SGHRS and CDR2 YFSETQ. With 4 bases clipped from V and 6 bases from J, the junction kept 8 bases outside the gene matches. The CDR3 runs to 14 residues. The CDR3 here is CASSGTGGGSEAFF. The DNA for the CDR3 is TGCGCCAGCAGCGGGACAGGCGGAGGGTCTGAAGCTTTCTTT.

This chain uses TRBV18 with TRBJ1-5; 7 bases align to TRBD1. The CDR3 contains 15 residues. Germline-derived CDR1 and CDR2 are KGHSH and LQKENI. The V and J ends lost 5 bases and 2 bases, in that order; junction bases with no gene match: 6. CDR3 coding DNA: TGTGCCAGCTCATCCTTCACAGGGGGCAATCAGCCCCAGCATTTT. As protein: CASSSFTGGNQPQHF. The full variable domain, completed using reference TRBV18 and TRBJ1-5, is NAGVMQNPRHLVRRRGQEARLRCSPMKGHSHVYWYRQLPEEGLKFMVYLQKENIIDESGMPKERFSAEFPKEGPSILRIQQVVRGDSAAYFCASSSFTGGNQPQHFGDGTRLSIL.

This clone was picked up a small number of times. The chain uses TRBV29-1 and TRBJ2-3; the match to TRBD1 covers 8 bases. V lost 3 bases and J lost 5; bases outside the gene matches: 10. Germline loops: CDR1 SQVTM, CDR2 ANQGSEA. The CDR3 has 15 residues. The CDR3 spells CSVEGGRGLGDTQYF. The CDR3 region has the DNA TGCAGCGTTGAGGGAGGCAGGGGGCTTGGAGATACGCAGTATTTT.